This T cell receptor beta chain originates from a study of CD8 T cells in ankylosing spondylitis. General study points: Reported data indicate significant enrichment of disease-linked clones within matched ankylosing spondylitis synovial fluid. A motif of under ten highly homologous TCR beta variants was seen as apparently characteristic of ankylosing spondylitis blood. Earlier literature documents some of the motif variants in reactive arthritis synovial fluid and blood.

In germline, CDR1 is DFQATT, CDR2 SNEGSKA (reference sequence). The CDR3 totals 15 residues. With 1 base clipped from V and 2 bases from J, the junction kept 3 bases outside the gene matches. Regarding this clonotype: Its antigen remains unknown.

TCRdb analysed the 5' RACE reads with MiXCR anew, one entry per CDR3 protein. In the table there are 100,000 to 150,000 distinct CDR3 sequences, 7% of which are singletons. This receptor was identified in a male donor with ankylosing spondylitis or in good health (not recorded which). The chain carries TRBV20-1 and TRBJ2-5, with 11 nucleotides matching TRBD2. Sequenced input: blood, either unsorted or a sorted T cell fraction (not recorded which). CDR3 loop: CSARASGGIQETQYF. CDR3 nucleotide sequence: TGCAGTGCTAGAGCTAGCGGGGGGATTCAAGAGACCCAGTACTTC.